A single TCR beta chain is shown here with its context. This specimen belongs to a study of blood T cells in healthy people across ages. Trimming pared 3 bases from V and 2 bases from J, leaving 19 bases between. The CDR3 spans 17 residues. Germline V gene sequence: CDR1 LGHDT, CDR2 YNNKEL (reference sequence). A second 7 to 11 cycle PCR used barcoded and J-beta primers. TCRdb re-called the 5' RACE reads through MiXCR, storing one row per CDR3 protein. The table shows 1,800,000 or so distinct CDR3 sequences, with roughly 43% occurring only once. The clonotype originates from a human donor in good health. J is TRBJ1-1 and V is TRBV3-1; D unresolved. Source material: blood. CDR3: CASSHVSEGVINTEAFF. Written as DNA, the CDR3 is TGTGCCAGCAGCCATGTTTCGGAGGGTGTTATAAACACTGAAGCTTTCTTT.